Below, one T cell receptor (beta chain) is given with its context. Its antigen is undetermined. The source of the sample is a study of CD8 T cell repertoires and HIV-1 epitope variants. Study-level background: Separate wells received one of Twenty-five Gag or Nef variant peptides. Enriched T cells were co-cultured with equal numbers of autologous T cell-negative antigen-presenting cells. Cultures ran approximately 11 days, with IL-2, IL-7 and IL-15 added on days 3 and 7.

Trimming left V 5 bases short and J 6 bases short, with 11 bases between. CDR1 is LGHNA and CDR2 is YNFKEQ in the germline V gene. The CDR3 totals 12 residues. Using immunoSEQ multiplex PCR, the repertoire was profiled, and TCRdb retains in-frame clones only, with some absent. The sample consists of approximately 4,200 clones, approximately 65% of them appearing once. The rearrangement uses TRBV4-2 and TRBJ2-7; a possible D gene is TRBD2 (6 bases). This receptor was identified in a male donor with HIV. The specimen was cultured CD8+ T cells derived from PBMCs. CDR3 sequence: CASSLRAGEQYF. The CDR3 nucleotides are TGTGCCAGCAGCTTACGAGCGGGCGAGCAGTACTTC.